The 28 T cell receptor beta chains listed next were all sequenced from one sample in a study of OX40 agonist ivuxolimab in advanced cancers. The repertoire was sequenced with immunoSEQ multiplex PCR; TCRdb's copy has only in-frame clones and lacks some. The table lists approximately 17,000 clones, 80% to 85% of them singletons. The sample here was CD4+ or CD8+ T cells sorted from blood, taken in a trial of the OX40 agonist ivuxolimab. The source of these receptors is an adult with an advanced solid tumor such as melanoma, head and neck, liver or kidney cancer.

The chain carries TRBV5-3 and TRBJ2-7, with TRBD1 matching over 8 bases. TRBV5-3 is filed as an ORF, its function uncertain. With V trimmed by 4 bases and J by 0 bases, 6 bases remained unmatched. The CDR3 totals 15 residues. CDR3: CARSLTGGVSYEQYF. The DNA for the CDR3 is TGTGCCAGAAGCCTAACAGGGGGAGTCTCCTACGAGCAGTACTTC.

V usage is TRBV9 and J usage is TRBJ1-2; 9 bases fit TRBD1. The CDR3 has 14 amino acids. The V gene end was trimmed by 1 base and the J gene end by 3 bases; junction bases not matched to a gene: 1. Germline values: CDR1 SGDLS, CDR2 YYNGEE. CDR3 DNA: TGTGCCAGCAGCGTAACAGGGGGCGACTATGGCTACACCTTC. Encoded protein: CASSVTGGDYGYTF. Looking up the rest from reference TRBV9 and TRBJ1-2 gives the full variable domain: DSGVTQTPKHLITATGQRVTLRCSPRSGDLSVYWYQQSLDQGLQFLIQYYNGEERAKGNILERFSAQQFPDLHSELNLSSLELGDSALYFCASSVTGGDYGYTFGSGTRLTVV.

This rearrangement joins TRBV7-2 to TRBJ1-4; no definite D call. The CDR3 is 14 amino acids. Trimming left V 5 bases short and J 7 bases short, with 14 bases between. The germline gives CDR1 SGHTA, CDR2 FQGNSA. CDR3 region: CASSPRTSGEKLFF. CDR3 in DNA: TGTGCCAGCAGCCCGCGGACCTCGGGTGAAAAACTGTTTTTT.

The rearrangement joins TRBV7-8 to TRBJ2-7; D is ambiguous. Germline values: CDR1 SGHVS, CDR2 FQNEAQ. The CDR3 is made up of 16 amino acids. Between the trimmed V and J ends, which lost 0 bases and 3 bases, there was a span of 15 bases. The CDR3: CASSLARSRAVYEQYF. CDR3 DNA sequence: TGTGCCAGCAGCTTAGCGCGGAGCCGGGCGGTCTACGAGCAGTACTTC. The whole variable domain, filled in from reference TRBV7-8 and TRBJ2-7, reads GAGVSQSPRYKVAKRGQDVALRCDPISGHVSLFWYQQALGQGPEFLTYFQNEAQLDKSGLPSDRFFAERPEGSVSTLKIQRTQQEDSAVYLCASSLARSRAVYEQYFGPGTRLTVT.

V is TRBV28 and J is TRBJ1-3, with 7 nucleotides matching TRBD1. There are 16 residues in the CDR3. J was trimmed by 4 bases and V by 5 bases; bases with no gene match: 11. Per germline, CDR1 MDHEN and CDR2 SYDVKM. CDR3 protein: CASSPTGTARGNTIYF. In DNA form, the CDR3 reads TGTGCCAGCAGTCCTACCGGGACAGCGAGGGGAAACACCATATATTTT.

The chain carries TRBV9 and TRBJ2-5; D is undetermined. The germline V and J ends were trimmed by 0 bases and 5 bases, with 14 bases remaining between them. Germline lookup yields CDR1 SGDLS and CDR2 YYNGEE. CDR3 length: 15 residues. As DNA, the CDR3 is TGTGCCAGCAGCGTAGCAAGGACCCCTGGGGAGACCCAGTACTTC. Translated, it gives CASSVARTPGETQYF. The full variable domain, its missing parts supplied by reference TRBV9 and TRBJ2-5, is DSGVTQTPKHLITATGQRVTLRCSPRSGDLSVYWYQQSLDQGLQFLIQYYNGEERAKGNILERFSAQQFPDLHSELNLSSLELGDSALYFCASSVARTPGETQYFGPGTRLLVL.

The chain combines TRBV7-9 with TRBJ2-4; TRBD1 is a possible D gene (6 bases). This CDR3 region has 15 residues. Per the germline V gene, CDR1 is SEHNR and CDR2 is FQNEAQ (reference sequence). V lost 1 base and J lost 15, with 22 bases in between. The CDR3 DNA is TGTGCCAGCAGCTTAGAGGTCGGCAGGGGCCTGGGTCGGTACTTC. It encodes CASSLEVGRGLGRYF.

The genes are TRBV27 and TRBJ2-7, with 9 bases identical to TRBD1. Germline CDR1 is MNHEY and CDR2 is SMNVEV (reference sequence). This CDR3 has 13 residues. The V and J ends lost 4 bases and 6 bases, in that order; junction bases with no gene match: 4. CDR3 amino acids: CASSSGQGPEQYF. The CDR3 DNA is TGTGCCAGCAGTTCGGGACAGGGCCCCGAGCAGTACTTC.

This clone was seen more than once but under ten times. The rearrangement links TRBV19 to TRBJ2-7; unclear D gene. Germline CDR1 is LNHDA and CDR2 is SQIVND (reference sequence). The CDR3 runs 13 residues. Trimming pared 8 bases from V and 2 bases from J, leaving 13 bases between. CDR3 sequence (DNA): TGTGCCAGTTCGGTCCCCGCGGCCTACGAGCAGTACTTC. This encodes CASSVPAAYEQYF.

The chain joins TRBV11-2 to TRBJ1-1, with a weak D call TRBD1 (6 bases). V lost 10 bases and J lost 0, with 15 bases in between. This CDR3 is 14 amino acids long. Germline V lookup: CDR1 SGHAT, CDR2 FQNNGV. This CDR3 is CATARDTMNTEAFF. As DNA, the CDR3 is TGTGCCACCGCCCGGGACACCATGAACACTGAAGCTTTCTTT.

This clone was seen a single time. V and J are TRBV14 and TRBJ2-1, with a tentative D call TRBD2 (5 bases). The V gene's germline CDR1 is SGHDN and CDR2 FVKESK. Trimming cost V 2 bases and J 2 bases, with 22 bases left between them. CDR3 length: 19 amino acids. The CDR3 bases are TGTGCCAGCAGCCAAAGAGGGCTTCTCAAATGGGGAACCTACAATGAGCAGTTCTTC. This encodes CASSQRGLLKWGTYNEQFF. Drawing the rest from reference TRBV14 and TRBJ2-1, the complete variable domain is EAGVTQFPSHSVIEKGQTVTLRCDPISGHDNLYWYRRVMGKEIKFLLHFVKESKQDESGMPNNRFLAERTGGTYSTLKVQPAELEDSGVYFCASSQRGLLKWGTYNEQFFGPGTRLTVL.

V and J are TRBV5-4 and TRBJ2-7; D not certain. The CDR3 spans 13 residues. In germline, CDR1 is SGHNT, CDR2 YYREEE (reference sequence). Trimming pared 0 bases from V and 4 bases from J, leaving 8 bases between. The CDR3 DNA reads as TGTGCCAGCAGCTTGGTTTCAGGATACGAGCAGTACTTC. Its protein product is CASSLVSGYEQYF.

This chain links TRBV27 with TRBJ2-3; no firm D call. Germline-derived CDR1 and CDR2 are MNHEY and SMNVEV (reference sequence). V was clipped by 5 bases and J by 6 bases, with 9 bases between them. The CDR3 is 12 residues long. The CDR3 sequence is CASSPAPDTQYF. The CDR3 DNA reads as TGTGCCAGCAGTCCGGCCCCGGATACGCAGTATTTT.

The chain recombines TRBV28 with TRBJ1-6; possible D gene TRBD1, 5 bases. This CDR3 is built from 13 residues. Germline V CDR1 and CDR2: MDHEN, SYDVKM. V dropped 5 bases and J dropped 8 bases, with 10 bases sitting between them. The CDR3 reads CASSRGRYSPLHF. In DNA form, the CDR3 reads TGTGCCAGCAGTCGGGGCAGATATTCACCCCTCCACTTT.

This chain uses TRBV7-8 with TRBJ2-7; D is perhaps TRBD1 or TRBD2 (5 bases each). Germline lookup yields CDR1 SGHVS and CDR2 FQNEAQ. The CDR3 is 19 amino acids. V was trimmed by 5 bases and J by 1 base, leaving 27 bases between them. The DNA for the CDR3 is TGTGCCAGCAGCGGGGGTGTAAGCGAGTTTAGGGCTGTATCCTACGAGCAGTACTTC. Protein sequence: CASSGGVSEFRAVSYEQYF.

The CDR3 region is CSLQVLAGARYEQYF. CDR3 bases: TGCAGCCTCCAGGTCCTAGCGGGGGCTCGGTACGAGCAGTACTTC. The rearrangement links TRBV29-1 to TRBJ2-7; TRBD2 agrees at 10 bases. CDR3 length: 15 amino acids. The germline gives CDR1 SQVTM, CDR2 ANQGSEA. The V segment lost 8 bases and the J segment 4 bases; nucleotides outside the gene matches: 14.

This chain joins TRBV10-1 and TRBJ1-1; unclear D gene. The V end was cut by 5 bases, the J end by 1 base, with 8 bases between. The V gene's germline CDR1 is WNHNN and CDR2 SYGVQD (reference sequence). The CDR3 totals 13 residues. The CDR3 is CASSSNRNTEAFF. The CDR3 DNA is TGCGCCAGCAGTTCTAACAGGAACACTGAAGCTTTCTTT.

This chain uses TRBV28 with TRBJ1-5, with 9 bases lining up with TRBD1. The germline V gene has CDR1 MDHEN and CDR2 SYDVKM. This CDR3 comprises 17 residues. V was pared by 5 bases and J by 0 bases, with 8 bases of the junction left unmatched. The CDR3 loop is CASSRQGGDYSNQPQHF. Written as DNA, the CDR3 is TGTGCCAGCAGTCGACAGGGGGGGGATTATAGCAATCAGCCCCAGCATTTT.

This chain uses TRBV5-1 with TRBJ2-7, with 8 bases identical to TRBD1. CDR1 and CDR2 from the germline V gene are SGHRS and YFSETQ. V shed 4 bases and J 3 bases; nucleotides not matched to a gene: 9. The CDR3 runs to 15 residues. CDR3 loop: CASSIPDRAGYEQYF. CDR3 DNA sequence: TGCGCCAGCAGCATCCCGGACAGGGCCGGCTACGAGCAGTACTTC.

CDR3 bases: TGTGCCAGCAGTTTCGTAACAGGGTCAGATGGCTACACCTTC. Protein product: CASSFVTGSDGYTF. The chain uses TRBV27 and TRBJ1-2, with D possibly TRBD1 on 6 matching bases. The germline gives CDR1 MNHEY, CDR2 SMNVEV (reference sequence). This CDR3 is 14 amino acids long. The V and J ends lost 3 bases and 6 bases respectively, with 14 bases between them.

This clone was detected only a few times. CDR3 in DNA: TGTGCCAGCAGTCCTTTTGGGGGGCTAGCCAAAAACATTCAGTACTTC. The encoded protein is CASSPFGGLAKNIQYF. The chain uses TRBV28 and TRBJ2-4; tentatively, D is TRBD1 or TRBD2 (6 bases each). Deletions cut 5 bases from V and 0 bases from J, with 14 bases between. This CDR3 contains 16 residues. Looked up from germline, CDR1 is MDHEN and CDR2 is SYDVKM.

The CDR3 region has the DNA TGTGCCAGCAGGCGAGGAGTTTACAACACCGATTCACCCCTCCACTTT. As protein: CASRRGVYNTDSPLHF. The chain couples TRBV5-6 to TRBJ1-6, with no clear D. The length of the CDR3 is 16 residues. CDR1 and CDR2 (germline): SGHDT, YYEEEE. The V gene lost 5 bases and the J gene lost 8 bases, with 20 bases spanning the gap.

This chain joins TRBV6-6 and TRBJ1-5, with 7 bases lining up with TRBD1. V gave up 2 bases and J gave up 5 bases; unmatched junction bases: 6. The germline V gene encodes CDR1 MNHNY and CDR2 SVGAGI (reference sequence). The CDR3 extends over 15 amino acids. The CDR3 sequence: CASSYLGQAHQPQHF. CDR3 sequence (DNA): TGTGCCAGCAGTTACCTAGGACAGGCCCATCAGCCCCAGCATTTT.

This rearrangement joins TRBV7-9 to TRBJ2-7, with a weak D call TRBD1 (6 bases). Germline values: CDR1 SEHNR, CDR2 FQNEAQ (reference sequence). The ends were cut back, 5 bases at V and 2 bases at J, with 19 bases in the middle. CDR3 size: 16 residues. The CDR3 sequence is CASSPTLTGSPYEQYF. The CDR3 coding sequence is TGTGCCAGCAGCCCGACCCTAACAGGGTCCCCCTACGAGCAGTACTTC. The full variable domain, completed using reference TRBV7-9 and TRBJ2-7, is DTGVSQNPRHKITKRGQNVTFRCDPISEHNRLYWYRQTLGQGPEFLTYFQNEAQLEKSRLLSDRFSAERPKGSFSTLEIQRTEQGDSAMYLCASSPTLTGSPYEQYFGPGTRLTVT.

Written as DNA, the CDR3 is TGTGCCAGCAGTGAAGCGATCCACGAAAACATTCAGTACTTC. This sequence encodes CASSEAIHENIQYF. This sequence joins TRBV2 and TRBJ2-4; D is undetermined. The CDR3 length is 14 residues. Germline V gives CDR1 SNHLY, CDR2 FYNNEI. The V end lost 0 bases, the J end lost 5 bases, and 8 bases lay between the germline ends.

The chain combines TRBV6-6 with TRBJ1-5; tentatively, D is TRBD1 (6 bases). The V gene lost 6 bases and the J gene lost 6 bases, with 18 bases spanning the gap. Germline CDR1 is MNHNY and CDR2 is SVGAGI (reference sequence). The CDR3 extends over 15 amino acids. The CDR3 sequence: CASRTGGARGQPQHF. The CDR3 coding sequence is TGTGCCAGCAGGACGGGGGGGGCCAGGGGTCAGCCCCAGCATTTT.

This CDR3 reads CASSRHKGLGADNEQFF. The CDR3 coding sequence is TGCGCCAGCAGCCGCCATAAAGGGCTTGGGGCGGACAATGAGCAGTTCTTC. The V and J genes are TRBV4-1 and TRBJ2-1; TRBD1 might be the D (5 bases). CDR1 is MGHRA and CDR2 is YSYEKL in the germline V gene. The germline V and J ends were trimmed by 4 bases and 5 bases, with 21 bases remaining between them. The CDR3 runs 17 residues.

The chain combines TRBV28 with TRBJ2-1, with D maybe TRBD2 (5 bases). The germline gives CDR1 MDHEN, CDR2 SYDVKM. This CDR3 is built from 14 residues. V shed 5 bases and J shed 7 bases, with 15 bases lying between them. CDR3 nucleotides: TGTGCCAGCAGTAAGGCTAGCCGGGGAAATGAGCAGTTCTTC. Translated, it gives CASSKASRGNEQFF.